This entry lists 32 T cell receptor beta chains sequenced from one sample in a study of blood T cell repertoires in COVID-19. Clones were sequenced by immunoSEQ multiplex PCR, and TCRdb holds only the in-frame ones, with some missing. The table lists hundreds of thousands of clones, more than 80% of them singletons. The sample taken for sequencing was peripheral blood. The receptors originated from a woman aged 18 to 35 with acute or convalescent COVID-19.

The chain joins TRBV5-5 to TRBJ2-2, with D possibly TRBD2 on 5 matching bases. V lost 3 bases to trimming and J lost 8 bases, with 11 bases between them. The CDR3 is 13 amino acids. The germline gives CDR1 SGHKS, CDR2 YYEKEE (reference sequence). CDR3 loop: CASSYFGGGELFF. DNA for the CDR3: TGTGCCAGCAGCTACTTTGGCGGGGGGGAGCTGTTTTTT.

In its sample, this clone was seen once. The CDR3, as DNA: TGTGCCAGCAGTCCCGGGGCCGGGGAGCTGTTTTTT. Protein: CASSPGAGELFF. V and J are TRBV11-3 and TRBJ2-2; a possible D gene is TRBD2 (5 bases). Germline V gene lookup returns CDR1 SGHNT and CDR2 YENEEA. Trimming removed 6 bases at V and 6 bases at J, with 8 bases between. This CDR3 spans 12 amino acids. Using reference TRBV11-3 and TRBJ2-2 for the parts outside the CDR3, the full variable domain is EAGVVQSPRYKIIEKKQPVAFWCNPISGHNTLYWYLQNLGQGPELLIRYENEEAVDDSQLPKDRFSAERLKGVDSTLKIQPAELGDSAVYLCASSPGAGELFFGEGSRLTVL.

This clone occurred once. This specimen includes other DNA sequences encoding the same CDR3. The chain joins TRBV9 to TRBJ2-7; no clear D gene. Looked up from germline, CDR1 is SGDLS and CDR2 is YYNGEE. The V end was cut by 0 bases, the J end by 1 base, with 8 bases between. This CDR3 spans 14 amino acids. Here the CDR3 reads CASSVVGSSYEQYF. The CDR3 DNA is TGTGCCAGCAGCGTAGTGGGCAGTTCCTACGAGCAGTACTTC.

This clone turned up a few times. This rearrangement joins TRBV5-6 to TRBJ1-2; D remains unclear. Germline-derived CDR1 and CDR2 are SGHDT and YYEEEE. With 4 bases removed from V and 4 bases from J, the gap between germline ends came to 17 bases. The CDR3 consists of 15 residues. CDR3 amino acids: CASSTSRQALYGYTF. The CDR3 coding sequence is TGTGCCAGCAGCACCTCCCGACAAGCTCTCTATGGCTACACCTTC.

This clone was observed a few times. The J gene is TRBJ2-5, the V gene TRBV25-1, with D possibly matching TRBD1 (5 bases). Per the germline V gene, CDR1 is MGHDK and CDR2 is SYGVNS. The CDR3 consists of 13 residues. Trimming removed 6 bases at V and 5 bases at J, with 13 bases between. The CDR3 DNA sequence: TGTGCCAGCAGCGACAGATTGGTGGAGACCCAGTACTTC. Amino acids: CASSDRLVETQYF.

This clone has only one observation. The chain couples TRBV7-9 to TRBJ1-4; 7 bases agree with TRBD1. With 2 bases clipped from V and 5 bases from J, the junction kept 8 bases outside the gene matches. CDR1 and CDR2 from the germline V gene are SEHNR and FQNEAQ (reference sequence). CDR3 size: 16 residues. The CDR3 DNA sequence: TGTGCCAGCAGCTTACCCTACAGGGGAAGAAATGAAAAACTGTTTTTT. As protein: CASSLPYRGRNEKLFF.

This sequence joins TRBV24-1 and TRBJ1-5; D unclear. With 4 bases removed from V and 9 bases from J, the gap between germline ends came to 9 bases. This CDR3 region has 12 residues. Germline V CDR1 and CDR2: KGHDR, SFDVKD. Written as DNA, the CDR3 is TGTGCCACCAGTGACGGTTCGAGGCCCCAGCATTTT. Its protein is CATSDGSRPQHF.

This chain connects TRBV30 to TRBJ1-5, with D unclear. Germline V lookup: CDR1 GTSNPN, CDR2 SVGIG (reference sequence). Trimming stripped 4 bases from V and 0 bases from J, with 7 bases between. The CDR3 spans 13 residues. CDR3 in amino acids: CAWMADSNQPQHF. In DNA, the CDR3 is TGTGCCTGGATGGCGGATAGCAATCAGCCCCAGCATTTT.

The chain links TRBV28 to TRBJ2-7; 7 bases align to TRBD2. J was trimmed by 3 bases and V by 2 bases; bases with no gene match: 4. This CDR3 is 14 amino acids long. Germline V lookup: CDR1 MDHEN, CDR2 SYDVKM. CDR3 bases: TGTGCCAGCAGTTTAGAAGCGGGGAACTACGAGCAGTACTTC. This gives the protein CASSLEAGNYEQYF.

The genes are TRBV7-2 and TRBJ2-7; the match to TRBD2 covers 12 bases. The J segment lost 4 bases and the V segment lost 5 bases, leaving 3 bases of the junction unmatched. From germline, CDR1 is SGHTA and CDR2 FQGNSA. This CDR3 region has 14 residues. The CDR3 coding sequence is TGTGCCAGCAGCATGACTAGCGGGGGATACGAGCAGTACTTC. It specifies CASSMTSGGYEQYF. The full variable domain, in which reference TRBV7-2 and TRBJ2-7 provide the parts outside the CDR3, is GAGVSQSPSNKVTEKGKDVELRCDPISGHTALYWYRQSLGQGLEFLIYFQGNSAPDKSGLPSDRFSAERTGGSVSTLTIQRTQQEDSAVYLCASSMTSGGYEQYFGPGTRLTVT.

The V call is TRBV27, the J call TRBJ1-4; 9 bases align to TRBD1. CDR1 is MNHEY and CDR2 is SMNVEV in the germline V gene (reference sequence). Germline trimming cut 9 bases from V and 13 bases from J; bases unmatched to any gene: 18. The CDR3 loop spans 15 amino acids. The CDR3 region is CARPLPRDRDIGLFF. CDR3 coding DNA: TGTGCCAGACCTTTACCCCGGGACAGGGATATTGGACTGTTTTTT.

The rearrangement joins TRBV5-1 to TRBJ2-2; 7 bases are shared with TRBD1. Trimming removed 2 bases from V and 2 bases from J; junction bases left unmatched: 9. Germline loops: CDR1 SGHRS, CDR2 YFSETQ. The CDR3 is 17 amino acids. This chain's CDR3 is CASSFSTGAPNTGELFF. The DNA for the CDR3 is TGCGCCAGCAGCTTTTCTACAGGGGCCCCAAACACCGGGGAGCTGTTTTTT.

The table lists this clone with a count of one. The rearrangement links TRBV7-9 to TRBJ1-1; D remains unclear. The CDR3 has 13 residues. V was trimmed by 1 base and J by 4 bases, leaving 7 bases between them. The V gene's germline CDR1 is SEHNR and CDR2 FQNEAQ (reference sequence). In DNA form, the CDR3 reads TGTGCCAGCAGCTTAGGCGCGGGCACTGAAGCTTTCTTT. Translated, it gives CASSLGAGTEAFF.

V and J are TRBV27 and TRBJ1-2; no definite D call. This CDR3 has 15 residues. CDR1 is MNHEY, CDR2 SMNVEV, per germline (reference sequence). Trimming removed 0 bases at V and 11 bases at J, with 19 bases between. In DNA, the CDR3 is TGTGCCAGCAGTTTATCTCAGGACGGACTGGCCCCTTACACCTTC. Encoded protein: CASSLSQDGLAPYTF.

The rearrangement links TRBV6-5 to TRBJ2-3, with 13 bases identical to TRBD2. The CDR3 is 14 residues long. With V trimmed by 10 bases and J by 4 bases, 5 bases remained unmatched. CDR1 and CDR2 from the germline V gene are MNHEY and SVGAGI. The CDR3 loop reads CATPGLAGPDTQYF. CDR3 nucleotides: TGTGCCACCCCGGGACTAGCGGGACCAGATACGCAGTATTTT.

The CDR3 loop reads CASSLVNGGADTQYF. CDR3 bases: TGCGCCAGCAGCTTGGTGAACGGGGGGGCAGATACGCAGTATTTT. V and J are TRBV5-1 and TRBJ2-3; TRBD2 aligns across 8 bases. The CDR3 spans 15 residues. The ends lost 0 bases at V and 4 bases at J; junction bases unmatched: 4. Per the germline V gene, CDR1 is SGHRS and CDR2 is YFSETQ.

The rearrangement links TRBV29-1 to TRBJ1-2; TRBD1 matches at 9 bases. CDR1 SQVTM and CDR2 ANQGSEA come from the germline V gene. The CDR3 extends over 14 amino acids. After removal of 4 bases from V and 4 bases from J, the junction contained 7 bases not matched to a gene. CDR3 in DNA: TGCAGCGTTGCGTTAACAGGGGGCTTCTATGGCTACACCTTC. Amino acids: CSVALTGGFYGYTF.

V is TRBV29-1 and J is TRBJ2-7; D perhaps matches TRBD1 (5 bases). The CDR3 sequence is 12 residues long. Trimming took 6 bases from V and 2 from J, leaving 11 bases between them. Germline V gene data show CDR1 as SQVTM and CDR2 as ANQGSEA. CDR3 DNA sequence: TGCAGCGTATTGCAGGGTACCTACGAGCAGTACTTC. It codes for CSVLQGTYEQYF.

The CDR3 protein is CASRSGGGPGGYTF. The DNA for the CDR3 is TGTGCCAGCAGATCGGGAGGAGGCCCGGGTGGCTACACCTTC. This sequence joins TRBV2 and TRBJ1-2; no firm D call. Germline V lookup: CDR1 SNHLY, CDR2 FYNNEI. The CDR3 contains 14 residues. Between the trimmed V and J ends, which lost 6 bases and 7 bases, there was a span of 18 bases. The whole variable domain, filled in from reference TRBV2 and TRBJ1-2, reads EPEVTQTPSHQVTQMGQEVILRCVPISNHLYFYWYRQILGQKVEFLVSFYNNEISEKSEIFDDQFSVERPDGSNFTLKIRSTKLEDSAMYFCASRSGGGPGGYTFGSGTRLTVV.

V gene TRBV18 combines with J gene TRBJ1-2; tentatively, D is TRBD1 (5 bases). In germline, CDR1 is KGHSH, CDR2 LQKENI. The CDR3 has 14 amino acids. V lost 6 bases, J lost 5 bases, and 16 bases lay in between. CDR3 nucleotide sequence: TGTGCCAGCTCCTACGGGAGGGGTACGTATGGCTACACCTTC. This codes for CASSYGRGTYGYTF.

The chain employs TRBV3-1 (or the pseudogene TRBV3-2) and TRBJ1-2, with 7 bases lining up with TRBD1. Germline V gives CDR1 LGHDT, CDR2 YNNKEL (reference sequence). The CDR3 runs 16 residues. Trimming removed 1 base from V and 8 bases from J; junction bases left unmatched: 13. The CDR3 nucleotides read TGTGCCAGCAGCCAAGGGGAGACAGGGCCCTTGGGGGGCTACACCTTC. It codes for CASSQGETGPLGGYTF.

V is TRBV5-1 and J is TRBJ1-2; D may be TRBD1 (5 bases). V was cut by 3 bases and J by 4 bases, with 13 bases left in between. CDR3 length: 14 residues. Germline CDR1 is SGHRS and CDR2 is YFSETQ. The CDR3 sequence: CASSSRQSGYGYTF. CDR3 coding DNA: TGCGCCAGCAGCTCTAGACAGTCAGGCTATGGCTACACCTTC.

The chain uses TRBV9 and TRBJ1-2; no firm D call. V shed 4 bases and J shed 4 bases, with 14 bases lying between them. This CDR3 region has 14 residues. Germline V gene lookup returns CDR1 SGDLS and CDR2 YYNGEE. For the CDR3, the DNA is TGTGCCAGCAGCCAGCAGGCGGGTTTCTATGGCTACACCTTC. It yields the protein CASSQQAGFYGYTF.

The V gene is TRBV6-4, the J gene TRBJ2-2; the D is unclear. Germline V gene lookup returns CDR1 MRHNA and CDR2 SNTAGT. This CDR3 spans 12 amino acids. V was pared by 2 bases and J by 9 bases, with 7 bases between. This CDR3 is CASSDGQRELFF. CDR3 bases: TGTGCCAGCAGTGACGGGCAGCGGGAGCTGTTTTTT.

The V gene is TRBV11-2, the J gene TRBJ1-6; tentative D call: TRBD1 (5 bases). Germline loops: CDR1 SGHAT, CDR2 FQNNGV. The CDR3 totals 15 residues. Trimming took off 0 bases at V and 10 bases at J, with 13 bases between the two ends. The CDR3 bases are TGTGCCAGCAGCTTAGATAGTCTGCAGGGATCACCCCTCCACTTT. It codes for CASSLDSLQGSPLHF.

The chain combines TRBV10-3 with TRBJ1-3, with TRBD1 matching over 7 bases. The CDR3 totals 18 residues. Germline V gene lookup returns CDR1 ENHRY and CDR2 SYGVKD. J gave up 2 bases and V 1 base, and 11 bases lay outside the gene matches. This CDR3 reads CAISELLRQGGAGNTIYF. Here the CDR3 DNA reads TGTGCCATCAGTGAGTTACTCAGACAGGGCGGCGCTGGAAACACCATATATTTT.

The CDR3 region is CASSLYDRREKLFF. CDR3 in DNA: TGCGCCAGCAGCTTGTACGATAGGCGGGAAAAACTGTTTTTT. The chain is built from TRBV5-1 and TRBJ1-4; D is undetermined. Germline loops: CDR1 SGHRS, CDR2 YFSETQ. This CDR3 has 14 amino acids. The V end was cut by 1 base, the J end by 8 bases, with 12 bases between.

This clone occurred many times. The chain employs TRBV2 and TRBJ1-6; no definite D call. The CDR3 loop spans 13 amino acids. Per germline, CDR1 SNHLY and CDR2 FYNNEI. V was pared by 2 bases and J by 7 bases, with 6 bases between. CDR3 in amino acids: CASSERFNSPLHF. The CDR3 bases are TGTGCCAGCAGTGAACGTTTCAATTCACCCCTCCACTTT.

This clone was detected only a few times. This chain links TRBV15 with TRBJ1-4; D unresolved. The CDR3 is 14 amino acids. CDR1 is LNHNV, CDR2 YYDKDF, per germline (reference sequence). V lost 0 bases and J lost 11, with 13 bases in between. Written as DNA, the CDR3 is TGTGCCACCAGCAGAGATCGCGGCAGCGGGAAACTGTTTTTT. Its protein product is CATSRDRGSGKLFF.

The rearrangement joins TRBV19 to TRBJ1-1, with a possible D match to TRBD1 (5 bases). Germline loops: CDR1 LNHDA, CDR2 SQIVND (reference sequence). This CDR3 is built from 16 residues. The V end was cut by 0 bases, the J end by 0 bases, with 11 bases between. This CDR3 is CASSIDQGWMNTEAFF. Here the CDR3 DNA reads TGTGCCAGTAGTATAGATCAGGGTTGGATGAACACTGAAGCTTTCTTT.

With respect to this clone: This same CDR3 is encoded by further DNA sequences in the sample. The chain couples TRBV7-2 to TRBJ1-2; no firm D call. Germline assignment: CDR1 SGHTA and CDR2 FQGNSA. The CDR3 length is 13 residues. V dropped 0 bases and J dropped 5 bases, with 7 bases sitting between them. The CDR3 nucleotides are TGTGCCAGCAGCTTAGCGCGGGGATATGGCTACACCTTC. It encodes CASSLARGYGYTF. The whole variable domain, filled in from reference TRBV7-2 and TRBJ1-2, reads GAGVSQSPSNKVTEKGKDVELRCDPISGHTALYWYRQSLGQGLEFLIYFQGNSAPDKSGLPSDRFSAERTGGSVSTLTIQRTQQEDSAVYLCASSLARGYGYTFGSGTRLTVV.

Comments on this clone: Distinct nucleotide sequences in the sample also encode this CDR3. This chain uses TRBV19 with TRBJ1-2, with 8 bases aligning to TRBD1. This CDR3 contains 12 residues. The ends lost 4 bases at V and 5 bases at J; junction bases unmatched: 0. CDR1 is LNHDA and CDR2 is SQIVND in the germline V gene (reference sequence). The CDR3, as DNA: TGTGCCAGTAGTAGACAGGGGTATGGCTACACCTTC. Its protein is CASSRQGYGYTF.